A single sample is the source of the 10 T cell receptor beta chains below, sequenced in a study of T cell responses to AZD1222 COVID-19 vaccine. Only in-frame clones appear in the TCRdb table, and some are missing; sequencing was by immunoSEQ multiplex PCR. The profile shows some 42,000 clones, approximately 80% of them singletons. This specimen was peripheral blood, taken 28 days after the second AZD1222 dose. The receptor set was obtained from an adult who received the AZD1222 COVID-19 vaccine.

The CDR3 nucleotides are TGTGCCAGCAGCCAAGATTTTCTAGCGGGGCCTCACAATGAGCAGTTCTTC. It specifies CASSQDFLAGPHNEQFF. The chain employs TRBV3-1 (or the pseudogene TRBV3-2) and TRBJ2-1; 9 positions agree with TRBD2. Germline CDR1 and CDR2: LGHDT and YNNKEL (reference sequence). Germline trimming cut 0 bases from V and 5 bases from J; bases unmatched to any gene: 8. The CDR3 extends over 17 amino acids.

The genes are TRBV5-4 and TRBJ1-2, with a tentative D call TRBD1 (6 bases). Germline values: CDR1 SGHNT, CDR2 YYREEE (reference sequence). Deletions cut 4 bases from V and 2 bases from J, with 9 bases between. CDR3 length equals 13 residues. CDR3 DNA sequence: TGTGCCAGCAGCGTAACAGGGAACTATGGCTACACCTTC. Its translation: CASSVTGNYGYTF.

This chain uses TRBV5-1 with TRBJ1-4; D unresolved. V dropped 0 bases and J dropped 12 bases, with 12 bases sitting between them. Germline loops: CDR1 SGHRS, CDR2 YFSETQ. The CDR3 is made up of 13 amino acids. The CDR3 reads CASSLGAGTELFF. The CDR3 nucleotides read TGCGCCAGCAGCTTGGGGGCAGGAACGGAACTGTTTTTT.

The genes are TRBV11-2 and TRBJ1-1, with 9 positions matching TRBD1. Germline-derived CDR1 and CDR2 are SGHAT and FQNNGV. The CDR3 consists of 16 residues. V shed 5 bases, J shed 4 bases, and the junction held 11 bases outside the gene matches. The CDR3 DNA follows: TGTGCCAGCAGCCATTCCGGGACAGGGTATGCCACTGAAGCTTTCTTT. Protein sequence: CASSHSGTGYATEAFF. Complete variable domain (other parts from reference TRBV11-2 and TRBJ1-1): EAGVAQSPRYKIIEKRQSVAFWCNPISGHATLYWYQQILGQGPKLLIQFQNNGVVDDSQLPKDRFSAERLKGVDSTLKIQPAKLEDSAVYLCASSHSGTGYATEAFFGQGTRLTVV.

The chain combines TRBV19 with TRBJ2-2; D might be TRBD1 (6 bases). CDR3 length equals 16 residues. V dropped 4 bases and J dropped 2 bases, with 14 bases sitting between them. CDR1 and CDR2 from the germline V gene are LNHDA and SQIVND (reference sequence). This CDR3 is CASSTARTANTGELFF. In DNA, the CDR3 is TGTGCCAGTAGTACCGCCCGGACAGCTAACACCGGGGAGCTGTTTTTT.

The V gene is TRBV29-1, the J gene TRBJ1-2, with 7 bases matching TRBD1. J gave up 3 bases and V 3 bases, and 16 bases lay outside the gene matches. The CDR3 contains 17 residues. Germline lookup yields CDR1 SQVTM and CDR2 ANQGSEA. DNA for the CDR3: TGCAGCGTTGATGAACCGGGACAGAGGTACGGAGACTATGGCTACACCTTC. Its translation is CSVDEPGQRYGDYGYTF.

The table lists this clone with a count of one. J is TRBJ1-5 and V is TRBV11-2, with D perhaps TRBD1 (6 bases). CDR3 size: 15 residues. Germline V gives CDR1 SGHAT, CDR2 FQNNGV. Deletions cut 2 bases from V and 7 bases from J, with 15 bases between. CDR3 DNA sequence: TGTGCCAGCAGCTTAAGCTCGGGGGGCGGACAGCCCCAGCATTTT. Amino acids: CASSLSSGGGQPQHF.

The V call is TRBV18, the J call TRBJ1-5; perhaps TRBD1 as D (5 bases). CDR1 KGHSH and CDR2 LQKENI come from the germline V gene. The CDR3 spans 15 residues. Between the trimmed V and J ends, which lost 4 bases and 0 bases, there was a span of 10 bases. The CDR3: CASSLTGYSNQPQHF. The CDR3 DNA follows: TGTGCCAGCTCACTTACAGGTTATAGCAATCAGCCCCAGCATTTT.

CDR3: CASSVGGPGELFF. Here the CDR3 DNA reads TGTGCCAGTAGTGTGGGGGGCCCCGGGGAGCTGTTTTTT. The chain carries TRBV19 and TRBJ2-2, with D perhaps given as TRBD1 or TRBD2 (6 bases each). The CDR3 has 13 residues. The V end was cut by 5 bases, the J end by 6 bases, with 10 bases between. Germline values: CDR1 LNHDA, CDR2 SQIVND (reference sequence).

The chain is built from TRBV5-1 and TRBJ1-4, with D unresolved. Trimming stripped 4 bases from V and 4 bases from J, with 14 bases between. The CDR3 covers 15 residues. Germline CDR1 SGHRS, CDR2 YFSETQ. The DNA of the CDR3 is TGCGCCAGCAGCCTAGCCTGGGATATTAATGAAAAACTGTTTTTT. Translating it yields CASSLAWDINEKLFF.